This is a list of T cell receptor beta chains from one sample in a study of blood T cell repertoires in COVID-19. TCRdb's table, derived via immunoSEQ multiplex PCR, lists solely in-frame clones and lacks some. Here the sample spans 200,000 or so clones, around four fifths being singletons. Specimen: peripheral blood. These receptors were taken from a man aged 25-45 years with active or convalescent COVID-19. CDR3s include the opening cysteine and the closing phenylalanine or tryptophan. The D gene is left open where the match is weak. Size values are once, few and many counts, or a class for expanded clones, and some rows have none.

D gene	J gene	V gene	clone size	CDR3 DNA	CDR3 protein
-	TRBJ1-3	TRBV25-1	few	TGTGCCAGCAACGGACAATCTAGAGGAAACACCATATATTTT	CASNGQSRGNTIYF
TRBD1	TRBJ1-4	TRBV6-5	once	TGTGCCAGCAGTTACCGGGACAGGGGTGAAAAACTGTTTTTT	CASSYRDRGEKLFF
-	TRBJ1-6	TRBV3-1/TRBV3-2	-	TGTGCCAGCAGCCCCACAATGACAGTACCCTATAATTCACCCCTCCACTTT	CASSPTMTVPYNSPLHF
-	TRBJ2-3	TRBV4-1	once	TGCGCCAGCAGCCAATTGAAACAGATCACAGATACGCAGTATTTT	CASSQLKQITDTQYF
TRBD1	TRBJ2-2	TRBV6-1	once	TGTGCCAGCAGTGACCGACAGGGGGCGACCGGGGAGCTGTTTTTT	CASSDRQGATGELFF
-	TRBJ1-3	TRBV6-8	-	TGTGCCAGCAGTTACGTTAAGGGCGCAGGGACTGGAAACACCATATATTTT	CASSYVKGAGTGNTIYF
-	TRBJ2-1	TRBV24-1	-	TGTGCCACCAGTGATTCGACCCGAGGTGGCCCCAATGAGCAGTTCTTC	CATSDSTRGGPNEQFF
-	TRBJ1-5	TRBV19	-	TGTGCCAGTAGTAACGCAGGGGATCAGCCCCAGCATTTT	CASSNAGDQPQHF
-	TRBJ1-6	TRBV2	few	TGTGCCAGCAGTGGGGGGGGGCTGAATTCACCCCTCCACTTT	CASSGGGLNSPLHF
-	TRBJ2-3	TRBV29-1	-	TGCAGCGTTGTGGGAGGGGGGGCTTTCACAGATACGCAGTATTTT	CSVVGGGAFTDTQYF
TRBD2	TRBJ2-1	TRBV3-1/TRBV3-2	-	TGTGCCAGCAGCCAAGATTCCGGGGGGGCTTACAATGAGCAGTTCTTC	CASSQDSGGAYNEQFF
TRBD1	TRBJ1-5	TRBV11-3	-	TGTGCCAGCAGCTCCTCGGACAGGGGGTATCAGCCCCAGCATTTT	CASSSSDRGYQPQHF
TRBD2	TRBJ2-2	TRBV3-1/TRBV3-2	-	TGTGCCAGCAGCCACGCGGGACTAGCGGGAGGCGGGGAGCTGTTTTTT	CASSHAGLAGGGELFF
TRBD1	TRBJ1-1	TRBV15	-	TGTGCCACCAGCCCCAGGGGGAGGACTGAAGCTTTCTTT	CATSPRGRTEAFF
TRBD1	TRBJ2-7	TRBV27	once	TGTGCCAGCAGGGGAACTTCGGGACAGGGCCCCTACGAGCAGTACTTC	CASRGTSGQGPYEQYF
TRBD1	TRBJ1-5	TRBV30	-	TGTGCCTGGAGGGGACAGGGGGCGAATCAGCCCCAGCATTTT	CAWRGQGANQPQHF
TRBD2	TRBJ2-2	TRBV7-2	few	TGTGCCAGCAGCTTTCGACTAGCGGCTGACACCGGGGAGCTGTTTTTT	CASSFRLAADTGELFF
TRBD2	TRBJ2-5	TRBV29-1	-	TGCAGCGTCCTAGGGACTAGCGGGAGCGGGGAGACCCAGTACTTC	CSVLGTSGSGETQYF
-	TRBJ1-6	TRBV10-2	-	TGCGCCAGCAGTGAGGCTAGGGGATCTAAGTCACCCCTCCACTTT	CASSEARGSKSPLHF
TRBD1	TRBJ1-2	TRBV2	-	TGTGCCAGCAGTTCCGGACAGGGGGGAATCTATGGCTACACCTTC	CASSSGQGGIYGYTF
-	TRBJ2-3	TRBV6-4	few	TGTGCCAGCAGTCCTTTGGTTAGCGGAGACACAGATACGCAGTATTTT	CASSPLVSGDTDTQYF
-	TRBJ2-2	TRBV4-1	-	TGCGCCAGCAGCCAAGAAAGGGACACCCTTTCGAACACCGGGGAGCTGTTTTTT	CASSQERDTLSNTGELFF
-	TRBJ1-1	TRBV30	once	TGTGCCTGGATGCTACTTAACACTGAAGCTTTCTTT	CAWMLLNTEAFF
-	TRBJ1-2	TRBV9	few	TGTGCCAGCAGCGTAGGACAGGTTAACTATGGCTACACCTTC	CASSVGQVNYGYTF
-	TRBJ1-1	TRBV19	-	TGTGCCAGTAGTAGTAAGAACACTGAAGCTTTCTTT	CASSSKNTEAFF
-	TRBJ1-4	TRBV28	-	TGTGCCAGCAGACCACCCGGGGGGGGAGAAAAACTGTTTTTT	CASRPPGGGEKLFF
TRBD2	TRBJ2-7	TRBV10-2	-	TGCGCCAGCAGTGAGTTTCCTAGCGGGAGGGCCTTTAGCGACGAGCAGTACTTC	CASSEFPSGRAFSDEQYF
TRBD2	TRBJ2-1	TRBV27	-	TGTGCCAGCACGACTAGCGGAAATGAGCAGTTCTTC	CASTTSGNEQFF
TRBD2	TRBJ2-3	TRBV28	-	TGTGCCAGCAGTTTATTTCCTAGCGGGGGGGCAGGTACGCAGTATTTT	CASSLFPSGGAGTQYF
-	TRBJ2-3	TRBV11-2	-	TGTGCCAGCCAGGAAAGGGTGGCGGGGTTCACAGATACGCAGTATTTT	CASQERVAGFTDTQYF
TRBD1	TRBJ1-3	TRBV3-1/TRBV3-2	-	TGTGCCAGCAGCTACGCGCAGGGGGTTGGAAACACCATATATTTT	CASSYAQGVGNTIYF
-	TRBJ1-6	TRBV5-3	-	TGTGCCAGAAGCTTGGTACGGGTATATCCTATTACTCCTCATTCACCCCTCCACTTT	CARSLVRVYPITPHSPLHF
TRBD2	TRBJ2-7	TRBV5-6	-	TGTGCCAGCAGCGAGGGGGGACTAGTCTACGAGCAGTACTTC	CASSEGGLVYEQYF
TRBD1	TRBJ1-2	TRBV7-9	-	TGTGCCAGCATCAGCGACAGGGAGGTTCTAGAGGGCTACACCTTC	CASISDREVLEGYTF